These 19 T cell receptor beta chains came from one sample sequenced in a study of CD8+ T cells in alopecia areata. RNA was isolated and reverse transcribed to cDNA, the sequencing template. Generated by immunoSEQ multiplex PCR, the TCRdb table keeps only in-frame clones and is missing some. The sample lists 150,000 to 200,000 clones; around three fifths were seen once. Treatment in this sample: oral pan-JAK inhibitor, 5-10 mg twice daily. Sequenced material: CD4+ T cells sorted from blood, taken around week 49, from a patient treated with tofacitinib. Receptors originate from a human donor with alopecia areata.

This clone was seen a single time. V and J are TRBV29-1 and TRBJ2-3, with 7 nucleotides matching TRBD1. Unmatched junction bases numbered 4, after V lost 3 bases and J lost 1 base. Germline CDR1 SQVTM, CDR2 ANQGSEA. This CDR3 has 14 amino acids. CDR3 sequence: CSVDSGGGTDTQYF. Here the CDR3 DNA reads TGCAGCGTTGATTCAGGGGGAGGCACAGATACGCAGTATTTT.

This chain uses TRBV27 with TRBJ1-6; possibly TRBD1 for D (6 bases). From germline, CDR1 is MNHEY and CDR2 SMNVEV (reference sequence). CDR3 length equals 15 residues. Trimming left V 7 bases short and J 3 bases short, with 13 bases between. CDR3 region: CASKRQDDYNSPLHF. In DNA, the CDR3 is TGTGCCAGCAAGAGACAGGACGACTATAATTCACCCCTCCACTTT.

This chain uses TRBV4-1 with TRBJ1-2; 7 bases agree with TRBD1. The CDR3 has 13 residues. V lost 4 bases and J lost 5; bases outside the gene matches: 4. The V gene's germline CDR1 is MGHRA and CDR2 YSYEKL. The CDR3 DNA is TGCGCCAGCAGCCCGACAGGGATATATGGCTACACCTTC. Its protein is CASSPTGIYGYTF.

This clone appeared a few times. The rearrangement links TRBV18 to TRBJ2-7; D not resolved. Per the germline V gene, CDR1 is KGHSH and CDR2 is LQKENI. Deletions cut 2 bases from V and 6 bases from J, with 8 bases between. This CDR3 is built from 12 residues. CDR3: CASSPGVGEQYF. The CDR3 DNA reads TGTGCCAGCTCACCAGGTGTTGGCGAGCAGTACTTC.

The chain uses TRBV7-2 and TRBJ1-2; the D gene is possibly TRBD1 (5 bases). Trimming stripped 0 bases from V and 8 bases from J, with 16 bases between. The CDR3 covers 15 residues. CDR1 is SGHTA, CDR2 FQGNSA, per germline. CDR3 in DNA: TGTGCCAGCAGCTTAGCGCGAGAGGGGCCCAGCGGCTACACCTTC. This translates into CASSLAREGPSGYTF.

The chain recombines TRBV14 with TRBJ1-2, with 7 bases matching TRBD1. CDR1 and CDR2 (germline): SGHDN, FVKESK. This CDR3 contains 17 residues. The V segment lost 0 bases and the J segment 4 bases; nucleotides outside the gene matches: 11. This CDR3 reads CASSQDSIGGFFYGYTF. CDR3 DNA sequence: TGTGCCAGCAGCCAAGATTCTATAGGGGGCTTTTTCTATGGCTACACCTTC.

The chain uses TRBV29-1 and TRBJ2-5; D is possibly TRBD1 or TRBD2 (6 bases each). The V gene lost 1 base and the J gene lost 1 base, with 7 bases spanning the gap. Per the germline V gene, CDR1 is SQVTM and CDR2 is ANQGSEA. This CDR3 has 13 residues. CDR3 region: CSVEAGAQETQYF. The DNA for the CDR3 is TGCAGCGTTGAAGCGGGGGCCCAAGAGACCCAGTACTTC.

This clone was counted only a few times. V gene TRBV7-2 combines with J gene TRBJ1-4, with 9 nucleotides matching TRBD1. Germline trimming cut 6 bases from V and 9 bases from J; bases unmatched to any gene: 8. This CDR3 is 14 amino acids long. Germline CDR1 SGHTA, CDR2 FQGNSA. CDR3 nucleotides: TGTGCCAGCAGTCCCGGGACAGGGACGCAAAAACTGTTTTTT. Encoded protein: CASSPGTGTQKLFF.

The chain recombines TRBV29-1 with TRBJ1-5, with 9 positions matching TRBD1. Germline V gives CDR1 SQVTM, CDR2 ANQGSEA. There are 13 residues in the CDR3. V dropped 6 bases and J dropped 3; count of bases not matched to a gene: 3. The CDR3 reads CSVGQGDNQPQHF. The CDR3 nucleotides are TGCAGCGTGGGACAGGGCGACAATCAGCCCCAGCATTTT.

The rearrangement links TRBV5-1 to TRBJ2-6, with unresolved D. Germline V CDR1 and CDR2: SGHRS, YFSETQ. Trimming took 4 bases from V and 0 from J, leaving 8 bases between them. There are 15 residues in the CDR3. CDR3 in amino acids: CASSLESSGANVLTF. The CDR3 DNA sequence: TGCGCCAGCAGCCTCGAAAGCTCTGGGGCCAACGTCCTGACTTTC.

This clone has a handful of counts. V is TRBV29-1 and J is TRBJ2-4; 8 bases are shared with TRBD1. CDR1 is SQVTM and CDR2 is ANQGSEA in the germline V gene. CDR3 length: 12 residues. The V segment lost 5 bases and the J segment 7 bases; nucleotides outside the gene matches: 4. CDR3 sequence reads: CSVNRGTNIQYF. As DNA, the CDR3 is TGCAGCGTTAACAGGGGGACGAACATTCAGTACTTC.

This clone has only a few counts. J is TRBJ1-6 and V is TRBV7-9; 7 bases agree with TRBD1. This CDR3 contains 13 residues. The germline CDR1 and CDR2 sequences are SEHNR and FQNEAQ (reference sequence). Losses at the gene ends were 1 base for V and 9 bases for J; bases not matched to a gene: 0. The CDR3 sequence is CASSLGQGSPLHF. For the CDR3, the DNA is TGTGCCAGCAGCTTAGGACAGGGTTCACCCCTCCACTTT.

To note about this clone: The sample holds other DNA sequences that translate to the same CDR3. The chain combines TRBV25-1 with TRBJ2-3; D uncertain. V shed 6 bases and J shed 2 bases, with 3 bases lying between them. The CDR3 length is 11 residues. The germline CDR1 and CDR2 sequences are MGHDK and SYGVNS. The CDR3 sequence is CASRDTDTQYF. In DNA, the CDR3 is TGTGCCAGCAGGGACACAGATACGCAGTATTTT.

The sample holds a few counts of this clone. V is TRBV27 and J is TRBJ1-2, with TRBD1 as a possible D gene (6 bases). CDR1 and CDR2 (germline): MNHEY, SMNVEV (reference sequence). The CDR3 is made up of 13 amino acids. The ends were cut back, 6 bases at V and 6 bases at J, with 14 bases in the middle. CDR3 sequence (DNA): TGTGCCAGCAGCCGACAGGAAAGGAATGGCTACACCTTC. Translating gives CASSRQERNGYTF.

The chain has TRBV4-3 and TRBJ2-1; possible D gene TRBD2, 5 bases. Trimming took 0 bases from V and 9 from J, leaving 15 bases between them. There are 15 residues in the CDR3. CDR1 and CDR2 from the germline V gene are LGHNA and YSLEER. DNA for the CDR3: TGCGCCAGCAGCCAAGATGGTCGGGGTCTTAGTGAGCAGTTCTTC. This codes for CASSQDGRGLSEQFF.

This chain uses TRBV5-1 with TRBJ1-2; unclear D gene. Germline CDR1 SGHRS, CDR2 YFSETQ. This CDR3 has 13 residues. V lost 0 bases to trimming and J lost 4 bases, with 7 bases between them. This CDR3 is CASSLDGSYGYTF. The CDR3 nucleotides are TGCGCCAGCAGCTTGGACGGCAGCTATGGCTACACCTTC.

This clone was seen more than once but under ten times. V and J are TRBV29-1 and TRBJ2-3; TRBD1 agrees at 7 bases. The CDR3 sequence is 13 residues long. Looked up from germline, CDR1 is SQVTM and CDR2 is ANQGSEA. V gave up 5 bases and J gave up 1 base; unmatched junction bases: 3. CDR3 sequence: CSVNQGGTDTQYF. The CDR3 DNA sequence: TGCAGCGTTAATCAGGGGGGCACAGATACGCAGTATTTT.

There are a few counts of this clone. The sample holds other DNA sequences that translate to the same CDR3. This CDR3 reads CASSLNTGELFF. CDR3 coding DNA: TGCGCCAGCAGCTTAAACACCGGGGAGCTGTTTTTT. V usage is TRBV5-1 and J usage is TRBJ2-2; D is ambiguous. Germline CDR1 reads SGHRS; CDR2 reads YFSETQ. The CDR3 runs to 12 residues. Trimming stripped 2 bases from V and 2 bases from J, with 1 base between.

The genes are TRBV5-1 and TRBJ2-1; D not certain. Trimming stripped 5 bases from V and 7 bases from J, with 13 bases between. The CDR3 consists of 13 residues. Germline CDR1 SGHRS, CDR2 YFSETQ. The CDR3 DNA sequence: TGCGCCAGCAGGGACCAGGCCCTTAATGAGCAGTTCTTC. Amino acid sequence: CASRDQALNEQFF.